A single T cell receptor (beta chain) is shown here with its context. Authors' processing steps: From reference gene primer amplification, estimates of nucleated cell counts were derived. Clones were read by immunoSEQ multiplex PCR, and TCRdb kept only the in-frame ones, dropping some. V, J and clone size were drawn from that table, and D and trimming were deduced from the DNA. This table has 140,000 to 150,000 clones, roughly 86% appearing once. This sample was taken from a study of blood T cell repertoires in COVID-19. Study-wide context: Some COVID-19 samples were acute and others convalescent; all came from the United States, Italy and Spain. T cells, B-cell-depleted T cells, or PBMCs provided the cDNA or gDNA that served as material.

Germline CDR1 is LNHNV and CDR2 is YYDKDF (reference sequence). The CDR3 extends over 14 amino acids. Germline trimming cut 7 bases from V and 6 bases from J; bases unmatched to any gene: 8. This TCR was sampled from a human donor in a cohort sampled during active COVID-19. Sample: peripheral blood. This chain uses TRBV15 with TRBJ1-4; 7 bases align to TRBD1. CDR3 nucleotide sequence: TGTGCCACCAAAATAGGTCAGGGGGATGAAAAACTGTTTTTT. It yields the protein CATKIGQGDEKLFF.